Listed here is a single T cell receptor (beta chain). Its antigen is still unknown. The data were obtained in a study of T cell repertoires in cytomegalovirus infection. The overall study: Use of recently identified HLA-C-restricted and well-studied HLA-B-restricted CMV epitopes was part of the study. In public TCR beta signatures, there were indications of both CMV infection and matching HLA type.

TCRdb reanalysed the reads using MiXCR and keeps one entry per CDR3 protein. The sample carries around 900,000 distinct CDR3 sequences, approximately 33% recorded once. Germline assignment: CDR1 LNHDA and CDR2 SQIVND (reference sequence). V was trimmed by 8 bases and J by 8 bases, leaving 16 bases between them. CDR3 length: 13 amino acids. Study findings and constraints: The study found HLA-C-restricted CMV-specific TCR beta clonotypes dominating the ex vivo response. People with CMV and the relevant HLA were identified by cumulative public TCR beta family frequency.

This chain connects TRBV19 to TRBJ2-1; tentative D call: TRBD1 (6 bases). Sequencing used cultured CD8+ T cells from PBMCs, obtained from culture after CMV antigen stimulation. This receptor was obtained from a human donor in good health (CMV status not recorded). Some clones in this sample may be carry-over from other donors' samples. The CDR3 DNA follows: TGTGCCAGTTCCATCACAGGGACGGATGAGCAGTTCTTC. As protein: CASSITGTDEQFF.